The 16 T cell receptor beta chains in this list originate from one sample, sequenced in a study of blood T cell repertoires in COVID-19. Profiled with immunoSEQ multiplex PCR; TCRdb holds only in-frame clones, not every one. The sample has 120,000 or so clones, roughly four fifths seen once. Sequenced: peripheral blood. These receptors came from a young man with COVID-19, enrolled during active disease.

This rearrangement joins TRBV24-1 to TRBJ2-2; D gene unclear. The V gene lost 1 base and the J gene lost 0 bases, with 8 bases spanning the gap. Germline V CDR1 and CDR2: KGHDR, SFDVKD. This CDR3 is 16 amino acids long. DNA for the CDR3: TGTGCCACCAGTGATTTCGGTGGAGCGAACACCGGGGAGCTGTTTTTT. It encodes CATSDFGGANTGELFF.

Turning to this clone: This sample also contains other DNA sequences that code for the same CDR3. The J gene is TRBJ1-2, the V gene TRBV27; D might be TRBD1 (5 bases). Trimming took 5 bases from V and 2 from J, leaving 9 bases between them. Germline-derived CDR1 and CDR2 are MNHEY and SMNVEV (reference sequence). The length of the CDR3 is 13 residues. The CDR3: CASSLTGNYGYTF. The CDR3 region has the DNA TGTGCCAGCAGTCTTACAGGAAACTATGGCTACACCTTC.

The chain uses TRBV6-5 and TRBJ1-5; D ambiguous. The V end was cut by 8 bases, the J end by 7 bases, with 21 bases between. The length of the CDR3 is 15 residues. CDR1 is MNHEY and CDR2 is SVGAGI in the germline V gene. The chain's CDR3 is CASREGRARLQPQHF. The CDR3 DNA sequence: TGTGCCAGCCGCGAGGGCCGGGCGAGGTTGCAGCCCCAGCATTTT.

CDR3 in amino acids: CASSSGSLRNTGELFF. DNA of the CDR3: TGTGCCAGCAGCTCCGGGAGCCTTCGAAACACCGGGGAGCTGTTTTTT. This chain links TRBV7-3 with TRBJ2-2; D is perhaps TRBD2 (6 bases). Trimming stripped 4 bases from V and 2 bases from J, with 14 bases between. Per the germline V gene, CDR1 is SGHTA and CDR2 is FQGTGA. The CDR3 runs to 16 residues.

The V and J genes are TRBV19 and TRBJ1-5; D gene unclear. CDR1 LNHDA and CDR2 SQIVND come from the germline V gene (reference sequence). V lost 8 bases, J lost 0 bases, and 14 bases lay in between. This CDR3 comprises 15 residues. CDR3 amino acids: CASSNAGYSNQPQHF. CDR3 nucleotides: TGTGCCAGTTCCAACGCAGGATATAGCAATCAGCCCCAGCATTTT.

The V call is TRBV5-4, the J call TRBJ2-5; D gene unclear. Per the germline V gene, CDR1 is SGHNT and CDR2 is YYREEE (reference sequence). The ends were cut back, 2 bases at V and 3 bases at J, with 14 bases in the middle. The CDR3 covers 15 residues. The CDR3 DNA follows: TGTGCCAGCAGCTTACGTCACACGGGTGAAGAGACCCAGTACTTC. This gives the protein CASSLRHTGEETQYF.

The CDR3 is CASRRQGEGYGYTF. The CDR3 DNA reads as TGTGCCAGCAGAAGACAGGGAGAAGGGTATGGCTACACCTTC. The chain uses TRBV6-5 and TRBJ1-2; 7 bases map to TRBD1. Germline loops: CDR1 MNHEY, CDR2 SVGAGI. V lost 6 bases to trimming and J lost 5 bases; unmatched junction nucleotides: 9. This CDR3 has 14 residues.

The J gene is TRBJ2-7, the V gene TRBV4-1, with a possible D match to TRBD2 (5 bases). CDR3 length: 16 amino acids. Germline values: CDR1 MGHRA, CDR2 YSYEKL. With 0 bases removed from V and 0 bases from J, the gap between germline ends came to 12 bases. CDR3 sequence reads: CASSQDVLARSYEQYF. The CDR3 DNA reads TGCGCCAGCAGCCAAGACGTCCTAGCCCGCTCCTACGAGCAGTACTTC.

This chain uses TRBV6-1 with TRBJ1-5, with 9 bases matching TRBD1. CDR3 size: 15 residues. After removal of 1 base from V and 5 bases from J, the junction contained 3 bases not matched to a gene. Germline loops: CDR1 MNHNS, CDR2 SASEGT. The CDR3 loop reads CASSEVGTGHQPQHF. The CDR3 coding sequence is TGTGCCAGCAGTGAAGTGGGGACAGGGCATCAGCCCCAGCATTTT.

This sequence joins TRBV6-5 and TRBJ1-5; the match to TRBD1 covers 9 bases. Germline CDR1 is MNHEY and CDR2 is SVGAGI. The CDR3 has 16 amino acids. V dropped 2 bases and J dropped 6; count of bases not matched to a gene: 8. CDR3 amino acids: CASSYHGQGRAQPQHF. DNA of the CDR3: TGTGCCAGCAGTTACCACGGACAGGGGAGGGCTCAGCCCCAGCATTTT.

This sequence joins TRBV6-4 and TRBJ2-3, with D perhaps TRBD2 (7 bases). The CDR3 has 16 residues. V shed 3 bases and J shed 4 bases, with 17 bases lying between them. Germline assignment: CDR1 MRHNA and CDR2 SNTAGT. Written as DNA, the CDR3 is TGTGCCAGCAGTGAAGGTGGGGGGGCCGGGGCAGATACGCAGTATTTT. It is translated as CASSEGGGAGADTQYF.

This chain uses TRBV6-5 with TRBJ1-2; D is perhaps TRBD1 (5 bases). The CDR3 extends over 13 amino acids. The germline V and J ends were trimmed by 7 bases and 4 bases, with 13 bases remaining between them. CDR1 and CDR2 (germline): MNHEY, SVGAGI. CDR3 sequence reads: CASTRGGGYGYTF. Here the CDR3 DNA reads TGTGCCAGCACACGGGGGGGAGGCTATGGCTACACCTTC.

V gene TRBV9 combines with J gene TRBJ2-7; 7 nucleotides align to TRBD1. The J call is uncertain, as TRBJ2-1 better fits the DNA end. The CDR3 has 14 residues. The germline CDR1 and CDR2 sequences are SGDLS and YYNGEE. Written as DNA, the CDR3 is TGTGCCAGCAATACACTACCGCAGGGGGATGAGCAGTTCTTC. Its protein is CASNTLPQGDEQFF.

The V call is TRBV21-1, the J call TRBJ1-1; TRBD1, the table's D call, lacks a check against the DNA. TRBV21-1 is listed as a pseudogene. There are 14 residues in the CDR3. The CDR3 protein is CASSIQGLNTEAFF. The DNA for the CDR3 is TGTGCCAGCAGCATACAGGGACTGAACACTGAAGCTTTCTTT.

The chain links TRBV2 to TRBJ2-1; D is unclear. V gave up 0 bases and J gave up 6 bases, with 9 bases separating them. This CDR3 has 14 residues. CDR1 SNHLY and CDR2 FYNNEI come from the germline V gene. CDR3 DNA: TGTGCCAGCAGTGAAGCGAGCACGGGCAATGAGCAGTTCTTC. It translates to CASSEASTGNEQFF.

The V gene is TRBV6-5, the J gene TRBJ1-2; D unresolved. CDR1 is MNHEY, CDR2 SVGAGI, per germline. This CDR3 has 14 amino acids. Trimming took off 0 bases at V and 8 bases at J, with 13 bases between the two ends. The CDR3 here is CASSYSRGTWGYTF. The CDR3 DNA reads TGTGCCAGCAGTTACTCTCGCGGTACTTGGGGCTACACCTTC.